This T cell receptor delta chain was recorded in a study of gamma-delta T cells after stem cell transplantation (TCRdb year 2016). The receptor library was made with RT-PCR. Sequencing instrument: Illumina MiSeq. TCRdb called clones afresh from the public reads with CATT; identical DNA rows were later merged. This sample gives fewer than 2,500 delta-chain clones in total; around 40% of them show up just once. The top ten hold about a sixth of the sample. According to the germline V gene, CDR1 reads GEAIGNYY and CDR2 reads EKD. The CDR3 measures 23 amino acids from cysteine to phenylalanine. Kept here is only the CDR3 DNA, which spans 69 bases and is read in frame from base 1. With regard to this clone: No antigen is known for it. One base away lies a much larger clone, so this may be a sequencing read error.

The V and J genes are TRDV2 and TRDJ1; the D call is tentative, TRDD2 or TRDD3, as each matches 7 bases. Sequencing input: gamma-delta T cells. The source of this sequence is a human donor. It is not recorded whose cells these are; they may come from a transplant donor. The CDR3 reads CARDTVNSYRPGDLVRYTDKLIF. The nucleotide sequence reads TGTGCCCGTGACACAGTGAATTCCTACCGCCCGGGGGATTTGGTCCGGTACACCGATAAACTCATCTTT.